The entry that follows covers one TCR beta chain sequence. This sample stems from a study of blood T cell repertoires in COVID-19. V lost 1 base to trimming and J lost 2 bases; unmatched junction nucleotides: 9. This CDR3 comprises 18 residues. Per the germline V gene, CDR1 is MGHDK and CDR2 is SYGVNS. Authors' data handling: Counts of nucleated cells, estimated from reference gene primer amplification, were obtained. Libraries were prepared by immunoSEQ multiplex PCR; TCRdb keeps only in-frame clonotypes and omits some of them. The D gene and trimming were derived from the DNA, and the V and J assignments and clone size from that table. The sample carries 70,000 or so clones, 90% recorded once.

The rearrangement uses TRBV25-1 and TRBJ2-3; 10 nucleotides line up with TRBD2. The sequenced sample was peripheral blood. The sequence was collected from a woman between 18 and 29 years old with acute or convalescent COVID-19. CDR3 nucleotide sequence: TGTGCCAGCAGTGAATCCCCCGGGACTAGCGAATACACAGATACGCAGTATTTT. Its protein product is CASSESPGTSEYTDTQYF.